What follows are 22 T cell receptor beta chains derived from one specimen sequenced in a study of blood T cell repertoires in COVID-19 (dated by TCRdb to the early 2020s). The receptor library was made with the immunoSEQ multiplex PCR assay. In its TCRdb copy, this immuneACCESS table keeps in-frame sequences only and misses some clones. Where compared with another copy, unresolved V genes explain less than half of these, and the others have no known cause. The table for this sample lists under 200,000 clones; about four fifths of them were counted only once. About an eighth of the sample rests with the top ten. Sequencing used peripheral blood. These receptors were taken from a man in his sixties or seventies who had recovered from COVID-19.

V is TRBV5-1 and J is TRBJ2-3; possibly TRBD2 for D (5 bases). CDR1 is SGHRS, CDR2 YFSETQ, per germline. With 0 bases removed from V and 3 bases from J, the gap between germline ends came to 11 bases. The CDR3 length is 15 residues. The CDR3 spells CASSLGVRATDTQYF. CDR3 DNA sequence: TGCGCCAGCAGCTTGGGGGTGAGGGCGACAGATACGCAGTATTTT.

CDR3 sequence reads: CATSRDRDRGEEQYF. The CDR3 DNA follows: TGTGCCACCAGCAGAGATAGGGACAGGGGTGAGGAGCAGTACTTC. This chain joins TRBV15 and TRBJ2-7, with TRBD1 matching 10 bases. Germline CDR1 is LNHNV and CDR2 is YYDKDF (reference sequence). The V and J ends lost 0 bases and 7 bases, in that order; junction bases with no gene match: 6. The CDR3 has 15 amino acids.

The chain joins TRBV28 to TRBJ2-2; possible D gene TRBD1, 7 bases. Germline V CDR1 and CDR2: MDHEN, SYDVKM. This CDR3 has 18 residues. Trimming removed 2 bases from V and 4 bases from J, with 20 bases in between. The CDR3 DNA reads as TGTGCCAGCAGTTTAGCAGGGGGAGGATGGTCGTTCACCGGGGAGCTGTTTTTT. Amino acids: CASSLAGGGWSFTGELFF. Combining the CDR3 with reference TRBV28 and TRBJ2-2 gives the whole variable domain DVKVTQSSRYLVKRTGEKVFLECVQDMDHENMFWYRQDPGLGLRLIYFSYDVKMKEKGDIPEGYSVSREKKERFSLILESASTNQTSMYLCASSLAGGGWSFTGELFFGEGSRLTVL.

V and J are TRBV19 and TRBJ1-4; 7 bases fit TRBD1. Germline CDR1 is LNHDA and CDR2 is SQIVND (reference sequence). The CDR3 sequence is 14 residues long. V trimming: 8 bases; J trimming: 5 bases; junction bases outside the gene matches: 8. This chain's CDR3 is CASPRTGQNEKLFF. CDR3 nucleotide sequence: TGTGCCAGTCCCCGGACAGGACAAAATGAAAAACTGTTTTTT.

The CDR3 is CASSGETSANSYNEQFF. The CDR3 DNA follows: TGTGCCAGCAGTGGGGAGACTAGCGCCAACTCCTACAATGAGCAGTTCTTC. The chain links TRBV25-1 to TRBJ2-1; TRBD2 agrees at 8 bases. The trim removed 4 bases at V and 0 bases at J, leaving 8 bases unmatched. Germline V gives CDR1 MGHDK, CDR2 SYGVNS. This CDR3 has 17 amino acids.

The chain has TRBV19 and TRBJ2-2; possible D gene TRBD1, 5 bases. The CDR3 is 16 residues long. V was cut by 8 bases and J by 0 bases, with 16 bases left in between. Germline V gives CDR1 LNHDA, CDR2 SQIVND (reference sequence). DNA for the CDR3: TGTGCCAGTGCCGTCAGCAGGGTACCGAACACCGGGGAGCTGTTTTTT. The encoded protein is CASAVSRVPNTGELFF.

The chain recombines TRBV19 with TRBJ1-6, with 7 nucleotides matching TRBD1. The germline gives CDR1 LNHDA, CDR2 SQIVND (reference sequence). The CDR3 totals 13 residues. The trim removed 8 bases at V and 9 bases at J, leaving 7 bases unmatched. CDR3 in DNA: TGTGCCAGTTCCGGGACAGCTTTTTCACCCCTCCACTTT. This sequence encodes CASSGTAFSPLHF.

The chain combines TRBV18 with TRBJ1-5; 8 bases are a match to TRBD1. This CDR3 contains 15 residues. From germline, CDR1 is KGHSH and CDR2 LQKENI. V was pared by 3 bases and J by 3 bases, with 4 bases of the junction left unmatched. The CDR3 bases are TGTGCCAGCTCACCGACAGGGGCCTCCAATCAGCCCCAGCATTTT. Translated, it gives CASSPTGASNQPQHF.

This clone occurred a few times. The chain is built from TRBV10-3 and TRBJ2-3; TRBD2 is a possible D gene (5 bases). With 0 bases removed from V and 7 bases from J, the gap between germline ends came to 8 bases. CDR1 is ENHRY and CDR2 is SYGVKD in the germline V gene. CDR3 size: 13 residues. The CDR3 sequence is CAISESGENTQYF. As DNA, the CDR3 is TGTGCCATCAGTGAGTCGGGAGAAAATACGCAGTATTTT.

The chain recombines TRBV9 with TRBJ2-1, with TRBD2 matching 11 bases. CDR1 and CDR2 (germline): SGDLS, YYNGEE. The CDR3 has 19 residues. The V gene end was trimmed by 4 bases and the J gene end by 4 bases; junction bases not matched to a gene: 16. In DNA, the CDR3 is TGTGCCAGCAGCCCCCTTGGGCGGGCTAGCGGGAGGAATTACAATGAGCAGTTCTTC. Its translation is CASSPLGRASGRNYNEQFF.

This chain connects TRBV5-1 to TRBJ2-7; TRBD2 agrees at 11 bases. The CDR3 covers 16 residues. Germline CDR1 reads SGHRS; CDR2 reads YFSETQ. The CDR3, as DNA: TGCCCGGGCGCAGGGGGAATAGCGGGAGGGGATGAACAGCAGTACTTC. As protein: CPGAGGIAGGDEQQYF.

V gene TRBV28 combines with J gene TRBJ2-7, with 9 bases identical to TRBD1. The trim removed 3 bases at V and 2 bases at J, leaving 5 bases unmatched. Germline V gives CDR1 MDHEN, CDR2 SYDVKM. The CDR3 has 15 residues. The CDR3 nucleotides are TGTGCCAGCAGTTTGCCTGACAGGGGGGCCTACGAGCAGTACTTC. This codes for CASSLPDRGAYEQYF.

This chain links TRBV24-1 with TRBJ2-4; TRBD2 might be the D (5 bases). Per the germline V gene, CDR1 is KGHDR and CDR2 is SFDVKD. V lost 9 bases, J lost 8 bases, and 13 bases lay in between. The CDR3 spans 12 residues. CDR3 in DNA: TGTGCCACCCCCGGCGGGCGTGACATTCAGTACTTC. This translates into CATPGGRDIQYF.

V gene TRBV5-1 combines with J gene TRBJ2-5, with a tentative D call TRBD2 (6 bases). This CDR3 contains 15 residues. The germline V gene encodes CDR1 SGHRS and CDR2 YFSETQ. Trimming shortened V by 1 base and J by 2 bases, and 12 bases separated the two germline ends. The CDR3 nucleotides read TGCGCCAGCAGCTTGATGGGGGGACCACAAGAGACCCAGTACTTC. Encoded protein: CASSLMGGPQETQYF. Supplemented by reference TRBV5-1 and TRBJ2-5, the full variable domain reads KAGVTQTPRYLIKTRGQQVTLSCSPISGHRSVSWYQQTPGQGLQFLFEYFSETQRNKGNFPGRFSGRQFSNSRSEMNVSTLELGDSALYLCASSLMGGPQETQYFGPGTRLLVL.

This clone has more than one count but fewer than ten. The CDR3 spells CASSSDRASTDTQYF. DNA for the CDR3: TGTGCCAGCAGCTCAGACAGGGCTAGCACAGATACGCAGTATTTT. The chain has TRBV7-9 and TRBJ2-3, with 7 bases fitting TRBD1. CDR3 length: 15 residues. The germline V gene encodes CDR1 SEHNR and CDR2 FQNEAQ (reference sequence). V was clipped by 4 bases and J by 0 bases; unmatched bases: 4.

The rearrangement links TRBV5-1 to TRBJ2-5; a weak D match, TRBD1 (5 bases). The V gene lost 3 bases and the J gene lost 5 bases, with 14 bases spanning the gap. Germline CDR1 reads SGHRS; CDR2 reads YFSETQ. This CDR3 region has 14 residues. This CDR3 reads CASSSTEARETQYF. The CDR3 DNA reads as TGCGCCAGCAGCTCGACAGAGGCTAGGGAGACCCAGTACTTC.

This sequence joins TRBV9 and TRBJ2-3; perhaps TRBD2 as D (5 bases). Trimming took off 2 bases at V and 1 base at J, with 8 bases between the two ends. The CDR3 is 14 residues long. The germline V gene has CDR1 SGDLS and CDR2 YYNGEE. CDR3 coding DNA: TGTGCCAGCAGCGTGGGTAGCGGCACAGATACGCAGTATTTT. Protein: CASSVGSGTDTQYF.

The chain combines TRBV6-2 or TRBV6-3 with TRBJ2-2, with 10 bases fitting TRBD1. J gave up 6 bases and V 4 bases, and 8 bases lay outside the gene matches. The CDR3 covers 16 residues. Germline CDR1 MNHEY, CDR2 SVGEGT. CDR3 bases: TGTGCCAGCAGTTCCTCCGGGACAGGGGCGGCCGGGGAGCTGTTTTTT. Its translation is CASSSSGTGAAGELFF.

This clone has just one count. This chain connects TRBV5-1 to TRBJ1-6, with D perhaps matching TRBD1 (5 bases). Germline loops: CDR1 SGHRS, CDR2 YFSETQ. With 0 bases removed from V and 9 bases from J, the gap between germline ends came to 16 bases. This CDR3 comprises 16 residues. CDR3 amino acids: CASSLVPGSPLSPLHF. The CDR3 nucleotides are TGCGCCAGCAGCTTGGTCCCAGGGTCACCACTTTCACCCCTCCACTTT.

This clone occurred a few times. V is TRBV4-3 and J is TRBJ2-2; no reliable D call. The CDR3 is 15 amino acids. Per the germline V gene, CDR1 is LGHNA and CDR2 is YSLEER. The V end was cut by 1 base, the J end by 3 bases, with 9 bases between. As DNA, the CDR3 is TGCGCCAGCAGCCAAGGTGTTTTATACACCGGGGAGCTGTTTTTT. Its translation is CASSQGVLYTGELFF.

The chain joins TRBV19 to TRBJ2-3, with 7 bases lining up with TRBD2. CDR3 size: 15 residues. CDR1 is LNHDA and CDR2 is SQIVND in the germline V gene (reference sequence). J gave up 4 bases and V 4 bases, and 8 bases lay outside the gene matches. CDR3 DNA sequence: TGTGCCAGTAGTACCCGGACTAGTAGCGCAGATACGCAGTATTTT. As protein: CASSTRTSSADTQYF.

V is TRBV11-3 and J is TRBJ2-7; 7 bases line up with TRBD1. The junction had 7 bases not matched to a gene; V was cut back by 4 bases and J by 4 bases. This CDR3 is 14 amino acids long. Germline assignment: CDR1 SGHNT and CDR2 YENEEA. The DNA of the CDR3 is TGTGCCAGCAGCTCGGGACAGCACGAATACGAGCAGTACTTC. This sequence encodes CASSSGQHEYEQYF.